The next 17 T cell receptor beta chains were all read from a single sample in a study of blood T cells in healthy people across ages. Combining a sample-barcoded 5' primer with a J-beta primer mix, a second PCR ran for about 6 to 12 cycles. TCRdb called the 5' RACE reads again in MiXCR, with one record for every CDR3 protein. The sample has about 1.8 million distinct CDR3 sequences; around 50% are singletons. The sequenced sample consisted of blood. The receptors here all came from a woman aged 40 to 55 in good health.

V gene TRBV15 combines with J gene TRBJ2-7; possibly TRBD1 or TRBD2 for D (5 bases each). Germline-derived CDR1 and CDR2 are LNHNV and YYDKDF (reference sequence). Trimming pared 5 bases from V and 12 bases from J, leaving 20 bases between. The CDR3 loop spans 13 amino acids. CDR3 bases: TGTGCCACCAGCGTGTCTTGGGACCATGATGGGTACTTC. Protein sequence: CATSVSWDHDGYF.

The chain uses TRBV20-1 and TRBJ1-5; D ambiguous. V lost 0 bases, J lost 7 bases, and 13 bases lay in between. Germline V gene data show CDR1 as DFQATT and CDR2 as SNEGSKA (reference sequence). CDR3 size: 14 residues. In nucleotides, the CDR3 is TGCAGTGCTAGAGATAGGCGGGTTAGACAGCCCCAGCATTTT. Translation: CSARDRRVRQPQHF.

This clonotype was observed a handful of times. This chain joins TRBV7-9 and TRBJ1-4; D may be TRBD1 (5 bases). The germline V gene encodes CDR1 SEHNR and CDR2 FQNEAQ (reference sequence). Between the trimmed V and J ends, which lost 5 bases and 7 bases, there was a span of 17 bases. This CDR3 has 15 residues. CDR3 bases: TGTGCCAGCAGCCTAACTGGGGGACTAGGTGAAAAACTGTTTTTT. Translating it yields CASSLTGGLGEKLFF.

This chain links TRBV5-5 with TRBJ2-3; the match to TRBD1 covers 7 bases. Germline V gene data show CDR1 as SGHKS and CDR2 as YYEKEE (reference sequence). This CDR3 is built from 15 residues. Trimming cost V 0 bases and J 6 bases; bases outside gene matches: 7. The CDR3 is CASSLVGDSRDTQYF. The DNA of the CDR3 is TGTGCCAGCAGCTTGGTGGGGGACAGTCGGGATACGCAGTATTTT.

This clonotype was detected a few times. The gene calls are TRBV6-1 and TRBJ2-5, with D perhaps TRBD2 (6 bases). Trimming shortened V by 5 bases and J by 2 bases, and 24 bases separated the two germline ends. The CDR3 runs to 18 residues. The germline CDR1 and CDR2 sequences are MNHNS and SASEGT. The CDR3 coding sequence is TGTGCCAGCAGTAAACTCCAGGCTGGGACTCCGGGGCAAGAGACCCAGTACTTC. Amino acid sequence: CASSKLQAGTPGQETQYF.

This chain joins TRBV20-1 and TRBJ2-7; D is perhaps TRBD2 (6 bases). This CDR3 has 14 amino acids. CDR1 is DFQATT and CDR2 is SNEGSKA in the germline V gene (reference sequence). The V end was cut by 4 bases, the J end by 2 bases, with 15 bases between. CDR3 DNA: TGCAGTGCTAATCCGGGACTCTCACCCTACGAGCAGTACTTC. It specifies CSANPGLSPYEQYF.

Written as DNA, the CDR3 is TGTGCCAGCACCATGGGCTCCCGGGGCTATGGCTACACCTTC. This sequence encodes CASTMGSRGYGYTF. The chain links TRBV28 to TRBJ1-2; D is unresolved. CDR3 length: 14 amino acids. V lost 7 bases to trimming and J lost 4 bases, with 16 bases between them. The germline gives CDR1 MDHEN, CDR2 SYDVKM.

The chain carries TRBV20-1 and TRBJ2-1, with TRBD1 matching 7 bases. V was pared by 0 bases and J by 6 bases, with 14 bases of the junction left unmatched. This CDR3 spans 17 amino acids. CDR1 DFQATT and CDR2 SNEGSKA come from the germline V gene (reference sequence). CDR3 residues: CSARDPMTGLGVNEQFF. CDR3 DNA: TGCAGTGCTAGAGACCCGATGACAGGGTTGGGGGTCAATGAGCAGTTCTTC.

This clonotype was seen repeatedly, ten times or more. The chain employs TRBV7-2 and TRBJ2-7; TRBD1 is a possible D gene (5 bases). V gave up 3 bases and J gave up 1 base, with 10 bases separating them. Germline V gene data show CDR1 as SGHTA and CDR2 as FQGNSA. The CDR3 consists of 14 residues. CDR3 sequence (DNA): TGTGCCAGCAGCTTCCGGCAGGGTTCCTACGAGCAGTACTTC. Translating it yields CASSFRQGSYEQYF.

This clonotype was found a few times. CDR3 residues: CASSESYYEQYF. The CDR3 nucleotides read TGTGCCAGCAGTGAATCTTACTACGAGCAGTACTTC. V gene TRBV28 combines with J gene TRBJ2-7; D uncertain. V was cut by 5 bases and J by 3 bases, with 8 bases left in between. The CDR3 totals 12 residues. CDR1 and CDR2 (germline): MDHEN, SYDVKM.

V and J are TRBV19 and TRBJ2-4, with 9 bases aligning to TRBD1. TRBJ2-7 matches the DNA end more closely, so the J call is doubtful. Per germline, CDR1 LNHDA and CDR2 SQIVND (reference sequence). The CDR3 sequence is 16 residues long. CDR3: CASSTWGTGITHEQYF. CDR3 coding DNA: TGTGCCAGTAGTACCTGGGGGACAGGGATTACCCACGAGCAGTACTTC.

The rearrangement joins TRBV5-1 to TRBJ1-1, with D maybe TRBD1 (6 bases). Germline CDR1 reads SGHRS; CDR2 reads YFSETQ. This CDR3 spans 14 amino acids. V dropped 5 bases and J dropped 1 base, with 12 bases sitting between them. CDR3 region: CASRQGTPNTEAFF. CDR3 bases: TGCGCCAGCAGGCAGGGGACCCCGAACACTGAAGCTTTCTTT.

This chain joins TRBV4-3 and TRBJ2-7; 7 nucleotides agree with TRBD2. The DNA end is more similar to TRBJ2-5, so the J call may be wrong. CDR3 size: 16 residues. Germline CDR1 is LGHNA and CDR2 is YSLEER. The CDR3 nucleotides are TGCGCCAGCAGCCGACAAAGCGGGGCAACGGCGGAGACCCAGTACTTC. Encoded protein: CASSRQSGATAETQYF.

This clonotype occurred a few times. The chain is built from TRBV20-1 and TRBJ2-5; TRBD2 is a possible D gene (6 bases). The germline V gene has CDR1 DFQATT and CDR2 SNEGSKA (reference sequence). There are 14 residues in the CDR3. Trimming left V 0 bases short and J 5 bases short, with 13 bases between. CDR3 coding DNA: TGCAGTGCTAGAGATCGACTAGGCGGGGAGACCCAGTACTTC. Protein: CSARDRLGGETQYF.

V is TRBV29-1 and J is TRBJ2-5; tentatively, D is TRBD1 (6 bases). This CDR3 is built from 14 residues. V was cut by 4 bases and J by 11 bases, with 23 bases left in between. CDR1 and CDR2 from the germline V gene are SQVTM and ANQGSEA. The CDR3 DNA sequence: TGCAGCGTTGCAAGGGCAGGGGTGGGGAATGAGCAGTACTTC. It is translated as CSVARAGVGNEQYF.

The chain employs TRBV3-1 and TRBJ2-1, with 8 nucleotides matching TRBD1. Germline CDR1 reads LGHDT; CDR2 reads YNNKEL (reference sequence). J gave up 1 base and V 5 bases, and 4 bases lay outside the gene matches. The CDR3 has 15 residues. The CDR3 region is CASSKQGGSYNEQFF. The DNA for the CDR3 is TGTGCCAGCAGCAAACAGGGGGGATCCTACAATGAGCAGTTCTTC.

This rearrangement joins TRBV7-8 to TRBJ2-5; 12 bases align to TRBD2. This CDR3 spans 15 amino acids. Trimming cost V 5 bases and J 4 bases; bases outside gene matches: 5. Germline V gene lookup returns CDR1 SGHVS and CDR2 FQNEAQ. This chain's CDR3 is CASSRPSGGAETQYF. In DNA, the CDR3 is TGTGCCAGCAGCCGACCTAGCGGGGGGGCAGAGACCCAGTACTTC.